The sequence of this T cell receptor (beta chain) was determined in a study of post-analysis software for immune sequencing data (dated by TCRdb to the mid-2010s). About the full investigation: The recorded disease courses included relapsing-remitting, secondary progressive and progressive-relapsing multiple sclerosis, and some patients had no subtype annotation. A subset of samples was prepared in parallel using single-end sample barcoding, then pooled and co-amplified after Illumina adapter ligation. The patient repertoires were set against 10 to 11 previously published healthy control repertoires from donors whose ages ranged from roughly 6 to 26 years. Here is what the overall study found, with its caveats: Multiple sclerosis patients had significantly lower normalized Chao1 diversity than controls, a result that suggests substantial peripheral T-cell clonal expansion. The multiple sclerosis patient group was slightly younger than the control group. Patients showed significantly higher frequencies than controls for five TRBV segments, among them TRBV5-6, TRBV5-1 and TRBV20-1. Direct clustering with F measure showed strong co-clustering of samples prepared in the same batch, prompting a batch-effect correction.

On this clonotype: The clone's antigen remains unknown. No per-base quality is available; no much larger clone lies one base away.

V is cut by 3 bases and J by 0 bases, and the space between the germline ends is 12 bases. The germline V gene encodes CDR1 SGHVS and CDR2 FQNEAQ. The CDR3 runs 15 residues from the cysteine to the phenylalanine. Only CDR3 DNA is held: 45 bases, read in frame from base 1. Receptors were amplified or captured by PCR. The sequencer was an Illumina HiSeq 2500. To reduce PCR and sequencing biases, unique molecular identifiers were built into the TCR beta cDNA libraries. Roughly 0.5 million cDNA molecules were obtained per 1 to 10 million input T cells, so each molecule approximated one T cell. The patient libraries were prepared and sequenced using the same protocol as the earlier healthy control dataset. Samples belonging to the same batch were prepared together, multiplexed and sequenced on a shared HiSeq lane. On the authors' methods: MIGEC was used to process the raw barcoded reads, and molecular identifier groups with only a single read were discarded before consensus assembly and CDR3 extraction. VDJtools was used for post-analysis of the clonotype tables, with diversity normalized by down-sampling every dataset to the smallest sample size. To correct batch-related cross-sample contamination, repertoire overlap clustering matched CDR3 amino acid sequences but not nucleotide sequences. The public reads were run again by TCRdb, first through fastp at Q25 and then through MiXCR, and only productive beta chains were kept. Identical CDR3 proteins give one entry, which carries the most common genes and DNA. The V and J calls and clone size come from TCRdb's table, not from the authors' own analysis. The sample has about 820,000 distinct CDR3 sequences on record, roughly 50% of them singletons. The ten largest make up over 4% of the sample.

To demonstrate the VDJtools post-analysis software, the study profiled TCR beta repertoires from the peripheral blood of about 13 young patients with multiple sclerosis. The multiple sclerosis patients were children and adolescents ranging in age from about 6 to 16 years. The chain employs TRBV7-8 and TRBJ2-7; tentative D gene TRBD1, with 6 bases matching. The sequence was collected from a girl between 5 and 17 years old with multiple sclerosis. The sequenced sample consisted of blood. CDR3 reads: CASSFITGSSYEQYF. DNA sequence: TGTGCCAGCAGCTTCATTACAGGGAGCTCCTACGAGCAGTACTTC. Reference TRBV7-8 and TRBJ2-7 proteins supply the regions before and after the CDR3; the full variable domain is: GAGVSQSPRYKVAKRGQDVALRCDPISGHVSLFWYQQALGQGPEFLTYFQNEAQLDKSGLPSDRFFAERPEGSVSTLKIQRTQQEDSAVYLCASSFITGSSYEQYFGPGTRLTVT.